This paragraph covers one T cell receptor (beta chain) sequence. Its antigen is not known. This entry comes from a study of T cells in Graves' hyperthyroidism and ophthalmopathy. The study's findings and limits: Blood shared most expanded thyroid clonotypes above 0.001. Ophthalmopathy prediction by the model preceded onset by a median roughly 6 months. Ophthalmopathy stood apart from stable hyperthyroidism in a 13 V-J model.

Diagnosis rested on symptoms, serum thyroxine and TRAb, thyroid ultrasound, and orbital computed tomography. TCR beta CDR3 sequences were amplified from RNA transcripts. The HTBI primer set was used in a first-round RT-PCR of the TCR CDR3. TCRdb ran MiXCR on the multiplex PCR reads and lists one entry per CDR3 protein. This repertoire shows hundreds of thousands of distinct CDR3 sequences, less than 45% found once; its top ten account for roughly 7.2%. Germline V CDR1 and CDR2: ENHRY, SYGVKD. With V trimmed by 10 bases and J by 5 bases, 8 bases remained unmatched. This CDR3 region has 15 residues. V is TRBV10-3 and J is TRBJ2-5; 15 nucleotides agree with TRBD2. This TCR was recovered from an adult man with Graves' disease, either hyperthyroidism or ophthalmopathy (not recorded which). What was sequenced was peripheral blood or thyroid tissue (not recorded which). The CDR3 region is CATGLAGGPGETQYF. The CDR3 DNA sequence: TGTGCCACCGGACTAGCGGGAGGGCCCGGGGAGACCCAGTACTTC.